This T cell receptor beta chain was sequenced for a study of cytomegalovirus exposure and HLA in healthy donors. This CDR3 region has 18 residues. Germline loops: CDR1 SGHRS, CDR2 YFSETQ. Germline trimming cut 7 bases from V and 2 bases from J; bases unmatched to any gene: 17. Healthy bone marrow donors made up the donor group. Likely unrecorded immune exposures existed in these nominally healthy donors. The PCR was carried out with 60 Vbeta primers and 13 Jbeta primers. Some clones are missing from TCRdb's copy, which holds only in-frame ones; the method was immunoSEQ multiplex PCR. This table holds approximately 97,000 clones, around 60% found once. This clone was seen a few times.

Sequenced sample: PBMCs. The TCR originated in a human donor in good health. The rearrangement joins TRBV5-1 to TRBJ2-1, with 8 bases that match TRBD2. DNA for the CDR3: TGCGCCAGCGCGAGGGTGGGGGTAGCGGGAATCCCCTACAATGAGCAGTTCTTC. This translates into CASARVGVAGIPYNEQFF.